This T cell receptor (beta chain) emerged from a study of early T cells in non-severe SARS-CoV-2 infection. Study details: Sequencing of unsorted whole blood was done on bulk RNA, leaving chains unpaired.

The protocol attached unique molecular identifiers to individual cDNA molecules. MiXCR, run by TCRdb on the 5' RACE reads, gives a single entry per CDR3 protein. The sample records about 60,000 distinct CDR3 sequences, about 8.9% being singletons. V was clipped by 1 base and J by 0 bases, with 23 bases between them. Looked up from germline, CDR1 is SGHRS and CDR2 is YFSETQ. The CDR3 length is 21 residues. This chain links TRBV5-1 with TRBJ2-6; possible D gene TRBD1, 6 bases. The sequence was collected from an adult who was a healthcare worker with PCR-confirmed SARS-CoV-2 infection or an uninfected control (not recorded which). The specimen sequenced was whole blood. In nucleotides, the CDR3 is TGCGCCAGCAGCTTGAATCACAGGGCGTTTATCCCAAGCTCTGGGGCCAACGTCCTGACTTTC. Residues: CASSLNHRAFIPSSGANVLTF.